Below are 29 T cell receptor beta chains sequenced from a single sample in a study of T cell responses to AZD1222 COVID-19 vaccine. TCRdb's copy holds only in-frame clones and misses some; the assay was immunoSEQ multiplex PCR. The profile covers just under 150,000 clones, with around 84% appearing a single time and 5% to 5.5% taken by the ten largest. Specimen: peripheral blood, collected 28 days after the second AZD1222 dose. These receptors all come from an adult who received the AZD1222 COVID-19 vaccine.

This clone came up once. The rearrangement links TRBV19 to TRBJ2-1; D uncertain. The CDR3 consists of 11 residues. Trimming stripped 4 bases from V and 4 bases from J, with 2 bases between. Looked up from germline, CDR1 is LNHDA and CDR2 is SQIVND (reference sequence). DNA of the CDR3: TGTGCCAGTAGTACTTACAATGAGCAGTTCTTC. Protein sequence: CASSTYNEQFF.

The chain employs TRBV20-1 and TRBJ2-3; D unclear. CDR3 length equals 11 residues. The V and J ends lost 1 base and 5 bases respectively, with 4 bases between them. CDR1 DFQATT and CDR2 SNEGSKA come from the germline V gene (reference sequence). CDR3 bases: TGCAGTGCTAGAGTGAGAGATACGCAGTATTTT. Its translation is CSARVRDTQYF.

V and J are TRBV19 and TRBJ1-4; TRBD1 might be the D (6 bases). Germline-derived CDR1 and CDR2 are LNHDA and SQIVND (reference sequence). Trimming cost V 3 bases and J 4 bases, with 9 bases left between them. The CDR3 is 14 residues long. The CDR3 region is CASSMGGLNEKLFF. The CDR3 coding sequence is TGTGCCAGTAGTATGGGGGGGCTTAATGAAAAACTGTTTTTT.

The rearrangement joins TRBV29-1 to TRBJ2-3; D remains unclear. Germline V gene sequence: CDR1 SQVTM, CDR2 ANQGSEA. The CDR3 is 13 residues long. V gave up 6 bases and J gave up 0 bases, with 10 bases separating them. The DNA of the CDR3 is TGCAGCGTGCCCAGCGCGAGCACAGATACGCAGTATTTT. Its translation is CSVPSASTDTQYF.

The chain joins TRBV4-1 to TRBJ2-7, with TRBD1 identical over 8 bases. The CDR3 has 15 amino acids. Losses at the gene ends were 2 bases for V and 0 bases for J; bases not matched to a gene: 3. Germline assignment: CDR1 MGHRA and CDR2 YSYEKL. The CDR3 loop reads CASSQRGQVSYEQYF. DNA for the CDR3: TGCGCCAGCAGCCAAAGGGGACAGGTCTCCTACGAGCAGTACTTC.

This clone was picked up a small number of times. V and J are TRBV11-2 and TRBJ2-5; TRBD2 agrees at 13 bases. V was pared by 7 bases and J by 5 bases, with 7 bases of the junction left unmatched. Germline CDR1 is SGHAT and CDR2 is FQNNGV. This CDR3 is 15 amino acids long. CDR3 sequence reads: CASMRTGLAGETQYF. CDR3 in DNA: TGTGCCAGCATGCGGACGGGACTAGCGGGGGAGACCCAGTACTTC.

V and J are TRBV10-3 and TRBJ2-2; 7 bases align to TRBD1. CDR1 ENHRY and CDR2 SYGVKD come from the germline V gene. V shed 5 bases, J shed 2 bases, and the junction held 5 bases outside the gene matches. The CDR3 extends over 15 amino acids. The CDR3 loop reads CAISRQGVNTGELFF. The DNA of the CDR3 is TGTGCCATCAGTAGACAGGGCGTCAACACCGGGGAGCTGTTTTTT.

This clone was picked up a small number of times. The chain combines TRBV28 with TRBJ1-4; 8 bases map to TRBD1. The CDR3 covers 14 residues. V was clipped by 2 bases and J by 8 bases; unmatched bases: 4. The germline gives CDR1 MDHEN, CDR2 SYDVKM. The DNA for the CDR3 is TGTGCCAGCAGTTTAGACAGGGGTGGCGAAAAACTGTTTTTT. Translation: CASSLDRGGEKLFF.

The chain links TRBV11-2 to TRBJ1-3, with D unclear. Trimming shortened V by 1 base and J by 1 base, and 8 bases separated the two germline ends. Germline V gene lookup returns CDR1 SGHAT and CDR2 FQNNGV. This CDR3 has 15 residues. This CDR3 is CASSLVGLSGNTIYF. As DNA, the CDR3 is TGTGCCAGCAGCTTAGTTGGTTTGTCTGGAAACACCATATATTTT. The full variable domain, completed using reference TRBV11-2 and TRBJ1-3, is EAGVAQSPRYKIIEKRQSVAFWCNPISGHATLYWYQQILGQGPKLLIQFQNNGVVDDSQLPKDRFSAERLKGVDSTLKIQPAKLEDSAVYLCASSLVGLSGNTIYFGEGSWLTVV.

The chain has TRBV5-6 and TRBJ2-4, with 7 bases that match TRBD1. This CDR3 spans 16 amino acids. The ends lost 4 bases at V and 1 base at J; junction bases unmatched: 8. Germline CDR1 and CDR2: SGHDT and YYEEEE. The CDR3 spells CASSLGTAMAKNIQYF. DNA of the CDR3: TGTGCCAGCAGCCTAGGGACAGCCATGGCCAAAAACATTCAGTACTTC.

V gene TRBV7-9 combines with J gene TRBJ2-3, with D perhaps given as TRBD1 or TRBD2 (7 bases each). CDR3 size: 16 residues. V shed 7 bases and J shed 5 bases, with 22 bases lying between them. In germline, CDR1 is SEHNR, CDR2 FQNEAQ (reference sequence). DNA of the CDR3: TGTGCCAGCACCCTAGGAGGGGGCGGGAGTCAAGATACGCAGTATTTT. Residues: CASTLGGGGSQDTQYF.

The chain joins TRBV5-1 to TRBJ1-4, with 9 bases aligning to TRBD1. This CDR3 has 18 amino acids. The V gene's germline CDR1 is SGHRS and CDR2 YFSETQ. Trimming took 3 bases from V and 7 from J; bases not matched to a gene: 16. In DNA, the CDR3 is TGCGCCAGCAGCTCGGGACAGGGTACCACAAACGTGGGTGAAAAACTGTTTTTT. This codes for CASSSGQGTTNVGEKLFF.

This chain links TRBV28 with TRBJ1-5; the match to TRBD1 covers 9 bases. After removal of 7 bases from V and 4 bases from J, the junction contained 8 bases not matched to a gene. CDR1 and CDR2 from the germline V gene are MDHEN and SYDVKM. This CDR3 is 15 amino acids long. The CDR3 nucleotides are TGTGCCAGCACCGCAGGACAGGGGATGAATCAGCCCCAGCATTTT. This sequence encodes CASTAGQGMNQPQHF.

The rearrangement uses TRBV6-1 and TRBJ2-1, with 13 bases lining up with TRBD2. The J segment lost 4 bases and the V segment lost 4 bases, leaving 4 bases of the junction unmatched. CDR1 MNHNS and CDR2 SASEGT come from the germline V gene. The CDR3 is 16 amino acids. The CDR3 region has the DNA TGTGCCAGCAGTGGGGGACTAGCGGGATCTTACAATGAGCAGTTCTTC. Protein product: CASSGGLAGSYNEQFF.

This chain uses TRBV7-9 with TRBJ2-1; 9 positions agree with TRBD1. The CDR3 spans 15 residues. The germline CDR1 and CDR2 sequences are SEHNR and FQNEAQ (reference sequence). The J segment lost 5 bases and the V segment lost 1 base, leaving 3 bases of the junction unmatched. CDR3 sequence (DNA): TGTGCCAGCAGCTTAGGACAGGGGGGGAACAATGAGCAGTTCTTC. It yields the protein CASSLGQGGNNEQFF.

This rearrangement joins TRBV11-2 to TRBJ2-3, with D unclear. This CDR3 is 14 amino acids long. V lost 8 bases to trimming and J lost 2 bases, with 14 bases between them. CDR1 and CDR2 from the germline V gene are SGHAT and FQNNGV. For the CDR3, the DNA is TGTGCCAGCGCCCCCTCCCCAGCCACAGATACGCAGTATTTT. This codes for CASAPSPATDTQYF.

To note about this clone: Within the sample, other DNA sequences also encode this same CDR3. The gene calls are TRBV5-1 and TRBJ2-5, with D unclear. The CDR3 has 11 residues. V was cut by 3 bases and J by 2 bases, with 2 bases left in between. Looked up from germline, CDR1 is SGHRS and CDR2 is YFSETQ. For the CDR3, the DNA is TGCGCCAGCAGCTCACAAGAGACCCAGTACTTC. This encodes CASSSQETQYF. The variable domain in full, with the rest retrieved from reference TRBV5-1 and TRBJ2-5, is KAGVTQTPRYLIKTRGQQVTLSCSPISGHRSVSWYQQTPGQGLQFLFEYFSETQRNKGNFPGRFSGRQFSNSRSEMNVSTLELGDSALYLCASSSQETQYFGPGTRLLVL.

V usage is TRBV19 and J usage is TRBJ2-7, with TRBD1 matching over 9 bases. CDR1 and CDR2 (germline): LNHDA, SQIVND (reference sequence). The CDR3 sequence is 14 residues long. J was trimmed by 2 bases and V by 6 bases; bases with no gene match: 5. The DNA of the CDR3 is TGTGCCAGTAGCTCAGGGACAGGGACCTACGAGCAGTACTTC. Translation gives CASSSGTGTYEQYF.

The rearrangement uses TRBV7-6 and TRBJ2-2, with D perhaps TRBD1 (6 bases). Looked up from germline, CDR1 is SGHVS and CDR2 is FNYEAQ. The V end lost 5 bases, the J end lost 4 bases, and 17 bases lay between the germline ends. This CDR3 comprises 16 residues. CDR3 nucleotides: TGTGCCAGCAGCCTAATAGGACAGCCACCCACCGGGGAGCTGTTTTTT. Its translation is CASSLIGQPPTGELFF.

The chain is built from TRBV5-8 and TRBJ2-2, with D perhaps TRBD2 (6 bases). There are 16 residues in the CDR3. The germline gives CDR1 SGHTS, CDR2 YDEGEE. The V gene lost 0 bases and the J gene lost 4 bases, with 13 bases spanning the gap. CDR3 sequence (DNA): TGTGCCAGCAGCTTGGTGCCGGGAGCGAGCACCGGGGAGCTGTTTTTT. It codes for CASSLVPGASTGELFF.

The J gene is TRBJ1-5, the V gene TRBV9, with D unresolved. Germline lookup yields CDR1 SGDLS and CDR2 YYNGEE. The CDR3 is made up of 15 amino acids. Trimming took off 4 bases at V and 0 bases at J, with 11 bases between the two ends. Written as DNA, the CDR3 is TGTGCCAGCAGCCCAGAGACGTATAGCAATCAGCCCCAGCATTTT. Translated, it gives CASSPETYSNQPQHF.

The rearrangement joins TRBV24-1 to TRBJ2-1; no definite D call. Trimming removed 4 bases from V and 9 bases from J, with 9 bases in between. Germline assignment: CDR1 KGHDR and CDR2 SFDVKD. The CDR3 consists of 12 residues. The CDR3: CATSEGIGEQFF. The DNA of the CDR3 is TGTGCCACCAGTGAAGGAATCGGTGAGCAGTTCTTC.

CDR3 region: CASSSGQVYEQYF. CDR3 coding DNA: TGTGCCAGCAGCTCCGGACAGGTCTACGAGCAGTACTTC. The V call is TRBV7-9, the J call TRBJ2-7; 7 bases line up with TRBD1. Trimming at V came to 4 bases and at J to 3 bases, leaving 3 bases not matched to a gene. The CDR3 runs 13 residues. From germline, CDR1 is SEHNR and CDR2 FQNEAQ (reference sequence).

The chain carries TRBV7-2 and TRBJ2-6; TRBD1 matches at 8 bases. V trimming: 7 bases; J trimming: 4 bases; junction bases outside the gene matches: 6. The CDR3 spans 15 residues. Germline values: CDR1 SGHTA, CDR2 FQGNSA. CDR3 sequence reads: CASKRQGPGANVLTF. CDR3 bases: TGTGCCAGCAAAAGACAGGGGCCCGGGGCCAACGTCCTGACTTTC.

This clone was seen just once. The chain uses TRBV19 and TRBJ2-3; D tentatively fits TRBD1 or TRBD2 (5 bases each). From germline, CDR1 is LNHDA and CDR2 SQIVND (reference sequence). V lost 7 bases and J 9 bases, leaving 17 bases between the germline ends. This CDR3 has 13 residues. The CDR3 here is CASTYGDRVTQYF. For the CDR3, the DNA is TGTGCCAGTACCTATGGGGACCGAGTGACGCAGTATTTT.

V and J are TRBV27 and TRBJ1-1; D remains unclear. Between the trimmed V and J ends, which lost 7 bases and 4 bases, there was a span of 10 bases. There are 12 residues in the CDR3. The germline V gene has CDR1 MNHEY and CDR2 SMNVEV (reference sequence). CDR3: CASMSWGTEAFF. The CDR3 nucleotides are TGTGCCAGCATGTCCTGGGGCACTGAAGCTTTCTTT.

This sequence joins TRBV10-3 and TRBJ2-3; D ambiguous. Germline loops: CDR1 ENHRY, CDR2 SYGVKD. The CDR3 totals 15 residues. Trimming shortened V by 7 bases and J by 0 bases, and 14 bases separated the two germline ends. The CDR3 loop reads CAITNPPASTDTQYF. For the CDR3, the DNA is TGTGCCATCACAAACCCCCCAGCTAGCACAGATACGCAGTATTTT.

This clone has just one count. V usage is TRBV2 and J usage is TRBJ1-6, with D hard to call. Germline CDR1 is SNHLY and CDR2 is FYNNEI. This CDR3 comprises 20 residues. Trimming removed 6 bases from V and 0 bases from J, with 24 bases in between. CDR3 loop: CASSGELTFGESSYNSPLHF. As DNA, the CDR3 is TGTGCCAGCAGCGGGGAATTAACTTTCGGGGAGAGCTCCTATAATTCACCCCTCCACTTT.

The chain is built from TRBV5-1 and TRBJ2-3; 13 bases are a match to TRBD2. The length of the CDR3 is 16 residues. Unmatched junction bases numbered 8, after V lost 4 bases and J lost 6 bases. Germline-derived CDR1 and CDR2 are SGHRS and YFSETQ. CDR3 protein: CASSPRTSGGGDTQYF. CDR3 nucleotide sequence: TGCGCCAGCAGCCCGCGGACTAGCGGGGGAGGTGATACGCAGTATTTT. Using reference TRBV5-1 and TRBJ2-3 for the parts outside the CDR3, the full variable domain is KAGVTQTPRYLIKTRGQQVTLSCSPISGHRSVSWYQQTPGQGLQFLFEYFSETQRNKGNFPGRFSGRQFSNSRSEMNVSTLELGDSALYLCASSPRTSGGGDTQYFGPGTRLTVL.